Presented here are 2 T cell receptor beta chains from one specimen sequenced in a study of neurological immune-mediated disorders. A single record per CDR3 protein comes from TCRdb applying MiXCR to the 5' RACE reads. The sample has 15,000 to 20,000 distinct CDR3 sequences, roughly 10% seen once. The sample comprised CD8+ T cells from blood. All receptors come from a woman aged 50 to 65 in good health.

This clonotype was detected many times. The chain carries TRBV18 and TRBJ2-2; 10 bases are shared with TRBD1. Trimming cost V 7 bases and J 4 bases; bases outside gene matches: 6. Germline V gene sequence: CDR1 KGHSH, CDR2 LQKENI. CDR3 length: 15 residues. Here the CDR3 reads CASCPGQGTTGELFF. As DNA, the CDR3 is TGTGCCAGCTGTCCGGGACAGGGGACCACCGGGGAGCTGTTTTTT.

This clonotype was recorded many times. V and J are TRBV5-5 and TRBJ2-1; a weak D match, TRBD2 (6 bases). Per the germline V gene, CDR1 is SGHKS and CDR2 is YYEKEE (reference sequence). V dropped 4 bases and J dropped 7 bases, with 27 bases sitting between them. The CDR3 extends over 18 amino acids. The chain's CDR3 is CASSDREYGKAAGNEQFF. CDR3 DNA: TGTGCCAGCAGCGACCGGGAATACGGGAAGGCCGCGGGGAATGAGCAGTTCTTC.